This T cell receptor (beta chain) is drawn from a study of T cell responses to AZD1222 COVID-19 vaccine. Findings of the study overall: At baseline, seropositivity was found in only six AZD1222 recipients. There were repertoire samples only from the period after the peak T cell response.

As to this clone: The antigen is unknown.

The protocol was immunoSEQ multiplex PCR, while the TCRdb copy is restricted to in-frame clones and leaves out a portion. The table includes roughly 120,000 clones, 87% detected once. This CDR3 is 14 amino acids long. CDR1 and CDR2 (germline): SGHVS, FQNEAQ. Trimming stripped 3 bases from V and 0 bases from J, with 9 bases between. The V gene is TRBV7-8, the J gene TRBJ2-7, with unresolved D. The input for sequencing was peripheral blood, taken on day 0 of AZD1222 vaccination. The origin of this receptor is an adult in good health. This CDR3 is CASSFRRNSYEQYF. CDR3 bases: TGTGCCAGCAGCTTCAGAAGGAACTCCTACGAGCAGTACTTC.